The 11 T cell receptor beta chains given below trace back to one sample, sequenced in a study of cytomegalovirus exposure and HLA in healthy donors. The PCR used 60 Vbeta and 13 Jbeta primers. The method was immunoSEQ multiplex PCR; TCRdb's version includes in-frame clones alone and lacks a portion of them. Counted here are about 230,000 clones, 78% occurring once; the ten biggest clones make up less than 0.6%. Sequencing used PBMCs. These TCRs come from a boy aged 10-17 years in good health and CMV-seronegative.

The V and J genes are TRBV7-8 and TRBJ2-6, with 7 bases matching TRBD2. V lost 0 bases to trimming and J lost 0 bases; unmatched junction nucleotides: 11. This CDR3 spans 20 amino acids. Germline lookup yields CDR1 SGHVS and CDR2 FQNEAQ. CDR3 in amino acids: CASSLAPSWAGDSGANVLTF. In DNA form, the CDR3 reads TGTGCCAGCAGCTTAGCCCCCTCGTGGGCGGGGGACTCTGGGGCCAACGTCCTGACTTTC.

The chain joins TRBV18 to TRBJ1-1; D is perhaps TRBD1 (6 bases). Per germline, CDR1 KGHSH and CDR2 LQKENI. The CDR3 is 12 amino acids. V was clipped by 1 base and J by 7 bases, with 7 bases between them. CDR3 loop: CASSPQGHEAFF. CDR3 coding DNA: TGTGCCAGCTCACCACAGGGACATGAAGCTTTCTTT.

The sample holds one count of this clone. The chain uses TRBV7-9 and TRBJ2-2, with D possibly TRBD1 on 5 matching bases. The CDR3 loop spans 15 amino acids. Per the germline V gene, CDR1 is SEHNR and CDR2 is FQNEAQ (reference sequence). V lost 3 bases and J lost 3, with 11 bases in between. Here the CDR3 reads CASSFGRVDTGELFF. Written as DNA, the CDR3 is TGTGCCAGCAGCTTCGGCAGGGTTGACACCGGGGAGCTGTTTTTT.

The V and J genes are TRBV4-2 and TRBJ1-1; D not resolved. Germline-derived CDR1 and CDR2 are LGHNA and YNFKEQ. The CDR3 runs 15 residues. V dropped 0 bases and J dropped 3 bases, with 11 bases sitting between them. CDR3 sequence reads: CASSQEGRWDTEAFF. In DNA, the CDR3 is TGTGCCAGCAGCCAAGAGGGCCGCTGGGACACTGAAGCTTTCTTT.

The chain joins TRBV6-4 to TRBJ2-2; D gene ambiguous. Trimming shortened V by 5 bases and J by 0 bases, and 4 bases separated the two germline ends. CDR1 and CDR2 (germline): MRHNA, SNTAGT. CDR3 length equals 13 residues. CDR3 bases: TGTGCCAGCAGTCTAACGAACACCGGGGAGCTGTTTTTT. This encodes CASSLTNTGELFF.

This chain's CDR3 is CASSFRQGYGYTF. CDR3 DNA: TGTGCCAGCAGTTTCCGACAGGGCTATGGCTACACCTTC. The chain carries TRBV6-5 and TRBJ1-2; 7 bases match TRBD1. V gave up 4 bases and J gave up 4 bases; unmatched junction bases: 3. Germline V lookup: CDR1 MNHEY, CDR2 SVGAGI. The CDR3 runs to 13 residues.

The rearrangement uses TRBV7-9 and TRBJ2-5, with TRBD2 matching over 8 bases. J lost 2 bases, V lost 5 bases, and 7 bases had no gene match. Germline lookup yields CDR1 SEHNR and CDR2 FQNEAQ (reference sequence). The CDR3 has 15 amino acids. In DNA, the CDR3 is TGTGCCAGCAGCCTTCGGACTAGCCGTCAAGAGACCCAGTACTTC. Translated, it gives CASSLRTSRQETQYF.

The chain recombines TRBV30 with TRBJ2-2, with 10 bases that match TRBD2. With 3 bases clipped from V and 7 bases from J, the junction kept 5 bases outside the gene matches. The length of the CDR3 is 14 residues. In germline, CDR1 is GTSNPN, CDR2 SVGIG (reference sequence). The CDR3 here is CAWRLAGGGGELFF. DNA of the CDR3: TGTGCCTGGAGATTAGCGGGAGGAGGCGGGGAGCTGTTTTTT. Full variable domain (missing parts from reference TRBV30 and TRBJ2-2): SQTIHQWPATLVQPVGSPLSLECTVEGTSNPNLYWYRQAAGRGLQLLFYSVGIGQISSEVPQNLSASRPQDRQFILSSKKLLLSDSGFYLCAWRLAGGGGELFFGEGSRLTVL.

The chain joins TRBV6-5 to TRBJ2-7; D is perhaps TRBD1 (5 bases). The CDR3 covers 14 residues. Deletions cut 6 bases from V and 1 base from J, with 13 bases between. Germline assignment: CDR1 MNHEY and CDR2 SVGAGI. The CDR3 loop reads CASRLLTESYEQYF. CDR3 in DNA: TGTGCCAGCAGACTGCTGACAGAATCCTACGAGCAGTACTTC.

This sequence joins TRBV7-9 and TRBJ1-2; possible D gene TRBD1, 6 bases. Germline CDR1 and CDR2: SEHNR and FQNEAQ (reference sequence). V dropped 1 base and J dropped 2 bases, with 17 bases sitting between them. The length of the CDR3 is 17 residues. This chain's CDR3 is CASSLGVAGALNYGYTF. CDR3 in DNA: TGTGCCAGCAGCTTAGGAGTGGCAGGGGCCCTCAACTATGGCTACACCTTC. The complete variable domain, with remaining parts taken from reference TRBV7-9 and TRBJ1-2, reads DTGVSQNPRHKITKRGQNVTFRCDPISEHNRLYWYRQTLGQGPEFLTYFQNEAQLEKSRLLSDRFSAERPKGSFSTLEIQRTEQGDSAMYLCASSLGVAGALNYGYTFGSGTRLTVV.

The rearrangement joins TRBV29-1 to TRBJ1-2; D is ambiguous. V dropped 4 bases and J dropped 7 bases, with 19 bases sitting between them. CDR3 length: 14 residues. Germline V gene sequence: CDR1 SQVTM, CDR2 ANQGSEA. The CDR3 DNA is TGCAGCGTTGCCTTTATCCTTACGCCGGGTGGCTACACCTTC. Protein product: CSVAFILTPGGYTF.